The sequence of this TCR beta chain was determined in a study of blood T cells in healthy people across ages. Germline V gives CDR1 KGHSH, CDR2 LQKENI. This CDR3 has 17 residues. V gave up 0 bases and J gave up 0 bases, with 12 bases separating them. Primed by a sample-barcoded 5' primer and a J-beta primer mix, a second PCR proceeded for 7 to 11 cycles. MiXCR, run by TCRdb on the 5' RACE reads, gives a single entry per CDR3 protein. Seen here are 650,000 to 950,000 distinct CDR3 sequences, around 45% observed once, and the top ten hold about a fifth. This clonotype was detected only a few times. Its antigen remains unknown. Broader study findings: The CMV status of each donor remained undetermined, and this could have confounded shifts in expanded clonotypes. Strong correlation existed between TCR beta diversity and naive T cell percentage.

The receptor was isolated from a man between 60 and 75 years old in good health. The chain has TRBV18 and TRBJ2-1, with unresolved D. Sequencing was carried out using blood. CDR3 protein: CASSPPMAPGSYNEQFF. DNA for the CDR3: TGTGCCAGCTCACCACCCATGGCGCCGGGCTCCTACAATGAGCAGTTCTTC.